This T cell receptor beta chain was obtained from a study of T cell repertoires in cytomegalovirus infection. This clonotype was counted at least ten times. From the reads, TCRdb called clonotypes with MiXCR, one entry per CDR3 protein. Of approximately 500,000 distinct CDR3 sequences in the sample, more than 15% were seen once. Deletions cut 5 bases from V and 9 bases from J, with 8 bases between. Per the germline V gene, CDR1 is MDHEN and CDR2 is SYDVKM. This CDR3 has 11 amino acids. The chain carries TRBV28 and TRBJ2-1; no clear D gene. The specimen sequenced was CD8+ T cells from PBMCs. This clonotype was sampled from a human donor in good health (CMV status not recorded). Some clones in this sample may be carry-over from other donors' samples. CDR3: CASSPLGEQFF. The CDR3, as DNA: TGTGCCAGCAGTCCGCTGGGTGAGCAGTTCTTC.